This TCR beta chain was sequenced for a study of shared clonotypes between healthy human individuals (dated by TCRdb to about 2020). Context from the whole study: The cohort comprised a couple of women and a few men aged 18 to 49 years. To estimate repertoire size and how much clonotype sharing occurs between individuals, the study deeply sequenced the blood TCR repertoires of roughly 5 healthy adults. Between about 0.8 and 9 billion PBMCs per donor were obtained by leukapheresis. Different laboratories and diverse techniques were used to prepare libraries and sequence TCR repertoires, to increase sequencing depth and limit assay-specific biases. For each donor, CD4 naive and CD4 memory were each given three plates, CD8 naive was given two plates, and CD8 memory was given one plate.

General conclusions and limits of the study: The small number of donors limited the genetic and exposure-history diversity represented. Incomplete sequencing was indicated by rarefaction of sorted-subset datasets, despite the large sequencing depth. When a few donors were compared, the shared fraction of clonotypes was 5% to 6.5% for naive CD4, roughly 3.3% for naive CD8, 2% to 2.5% for memory CD4, and less than 0.5% for memory CD8. Only blood was sampled, and tissue TCR repertoires likely differ from those in blood. Based on pairwise subsampling, the degree of clonotype sharing among donors was expected to be affected by sequencing depth. Higher generation probabilities were observed for clonotypes shared by all four sorted-subset donors than for non-shared clonotypes. Naive subsets generally had larger estimated clonotype richness than memory subsets.

About this clone: Its cognate antigen has yet to be identified. The input lacks base qualities; no much larger clone sits a single base away.

Donors were healthy HIV-negative adults with no recently reported acute infections or vaccinations. Every donor was a Caucasian adult residing in Nashville, Tennessee, USA. CD4+ T cells were enriched through magnetic negative selection, after which naive cells were positively selected on CD45RA and the remaining negative fraction served as the memory subset. Blood was obtained by leukapheresis, after which PBMCs were separated by Ficoll-Histopaque density gradient centrifugation and cryopreserved in liquid nitrogen vapor phase. Analytical flow cytometry was used to check the purity and quantity of every magnetically sorted T cell population. From each sorted fraction, genomic DNA was isolated and quantified by UV absorbance on a Nanodrop 2000c. Using the deep immunoSEQ assay, multiplex PCR amplified TCR CDR3 regions from genomic DNA. Extracted genomic DNA from each cell subset was spread evenly across all wells of several immunoSEQ 96-well plates, with each plate serving as a replicate. For sorted subsets, around 0.2 ug of genomic DNA, equivalent to 25,000 to 35,000 T cell genomes, went into each replicate PCR. The purified libraries were quantified using a Qubit 3.0 fluorometer, sized with a Bioanalyzer 2100, and then quantified again using the KAPA Library Quantification kit. Every immunoSEQ 96-well plate was sequenced on a separate single-read 150-cycle Illumina NextSeq 550 flow cell. The source study handled its data this way. The immunoSEQ output contained only junctional sequences without quality scores, so filtering could not match that applied to full-length reads. Sequences were annotated with PyIR, a Python wrapper for IgBLAST v1.9, and V/J genes and CDR3 were assigned using IMGT germline references. Reads were removed for weak V/J assignments (E-value above 1e-6), missing CDR3, stop codons, out-of-frame junctions, or ambiguous translated residues. V3J clonotypes were defined as sequences sharing the same inferred V gene, J gene, and CDR3 amino acid sequence. Percentage overlap between repertoires was calculated by dividing the number of shared unique clonotypes by the size of the smaller repertoire. Three approaches were used to assess repertoire richness: RTK rarefaction, the Chao1 estimator, and Recon v2.1 estimates of unobserved clonotypes. Generation probabilities for all TCRbeta clonotypes obtained by the gDNA method from several donors were computed using OLGA. As stored in TCRdb, this immuneACCESS dataset retains in-frame rearrangements with V and J assigned. A fraction of the clones does not appear; measured against another copy, unresolved V genes explain less than half of the discrepancy, and the remainder lacks a known reason. V and J calls and clone size are given by that table; D and trimming were obtained from the DNA. A total of 2,500,000 or so clones appear in this sample, around nine tenths of them only once. The ten largest clones capture roughly 0.13% of the sample.

The germline V gene (reference sequence) specifies LNHNV as CDR1 and YYDKDF as CDR2. V lost 1 base and J lost 0 bases; the stretch between them is 7 bases long. From the cysteine through the phenylalanine, the CDR3 covers 15 amino acids. Only the CDR3 DNA stays, 45 bases, in frame from base 1. The chain uses TRBV15 and TRBJ1-5; the D gene is unclear. The specimen sequenced was naive CD4+ T cells sorted from blood. The cell subset or site label corresponds to: CD45RA+ positively selected. The source of this sequence is a man younger than 35 in good health. Here the CDR3 is given as CATSRVGVSNQPQHF. The DNA is as follows: TGTGCCACCAGCAGAGTCGGAGTTAGCAATCAGCCCCAGCATTTT. The full variable domain, with segments outside the CDR3 supplied by the reference TRBV15 and TRBJ1-5 proteins, appears as DAMVIQNPRYQVTQFGKPVTLSCSQTLNHNVMYWYQQKSSQAPKLLFHYYDKDFNNEADTPDNFQSRRPNTSFCFLDIRSPGLGDTAMYLCATSRVGVSNQPQHFGDGTRLSIL.